One sample yielded the 28 T cell receptor beta chains listed below, sequenced in a study of T cell repertoires in cytomegalovirus infection. TCRdb ran MiXCR on the reads and lists one entry per CDR3 protein. Of fewer than 550,000 distinct CDR3 sequences listed, 11% are singletons. The source material was PBMCs. These receptors all stem from a human donor in good health (CMV status not recorded). Some clones in this sample may be carry-over from other donors' samples.

This clonotype was counted at least ten times. This rearrangement joins TRBV7-2 to TRBJ2-3, with D tentatively TRBD1 (6 bases). Germline CDR1 and CDR2: SGHTA and FQGNSA. The V and J ends lost 5 bases and 4 bases respectively, with 10 bases between them. The CDR3 loop spans 13 amino acids. The CDR3 bases are TGTGCCAGCAGCGTCCAGGGGCCAGATACGCAGTATTTT. Its protein product is CASSVQGPDTQYF.

There are many counts of this clonotype. The chain couples TRBV20-1 to TRBJ2-7, with TRBD2 matching 8 bases. Per germline, CDR1 DFQATT and CDR2 SNEGSKA (reference sequence). This CDR3 has 15 residues. V was pared by 2 bases and J by 3 bases, with 9 bases of the junction left unmatched. CDR3 in amino acids: CSARPRSGRVYEQYF. The CDR3 bases are TGCAGTGCTAGACCTCGAAGCGGGAGAGTCTACGAGCAGTACTTC.

The V gene is TRBV24-1, the J gene TRBJ2-1; D not resolved. Germline CDR1 reads KGHDR; CDR2 reads SFDVKD. Trimming shortened V by 4 bases and J by 6 bases, and 9 bases separated the two germline ends. This CDR3 is 13 amino acids long. CDR3 in DNA: TGTGCCACCAGTGACCATGGCGGCAATGAGCAGTTCTTC. This encodes CATSDHGGNEQFF.

This chain links TRBV12-3 or TRBV12-4 with TRBJ2-1, with D unresolved. The CDR3 sequence is 13 residues long. V shed 2 bases and J shed 6 bases, with 8 bases lying between them. Here the CDR3 reads CASSLIMGNEQFF. The CDR3 region has the DNA TGTGCCAGCAGTTTAATAATGGGCAATGAGCAGTTCTTC.

This clonotype showed up many times. V is TRBV7-9 and J is TRBJ2-3, with 8 positions matching TRBD2. The trim removed 11 bases at V and 2 bases at J, leaving 12 bases unmatched. Germline V gene lookup returns CDR1 SEHNR and CDR2 FQNEAQ (reference sequence). The CDR3 totals 15 residues. The CDR3 reads CAGTSGGDITDTQYF. As DNA, the CDR3 is TGTGCCGGGACCTCCGGGGGGGATATCACAGATACGCAGTATTTT.

This clonotype came up many times. V is TRBV19 and J is TRBJ1-5; no reliable D call. Germline V lookup: CDR1 LNHDA, CDR2 SQIVND (reference sequence). The germline V and J ends were trimmed by 3 bases and 0 bases, with 9 bases remaining between them. This CDR3 spans 15 amino acids. Written as DNA, the CDR3 is TGTGCCAGTAGTATCTTAGGGAATAGCAATCAGCCCCAGCATTTT. Its protein is CASSILGNSNQPQHF.

This clonotype was counted at least ten times. Written as DNA, the CDR3 is TGTGCCAGCAGTTACGGCGGGAGGATGGGCACCGGGGAGCTGTTTTTT. Protein: CASSYGGRMGTGELFF. The chain employs TRBV6-2 or TRBV6-3 and TRBJ2-2, with 8 bases lining up with TRBD2. The J segment lost 4 bases and the V segment lost 2 bases, leaving 6 bases of the junction unmatched. CDR3 length: 16 amino acids. Germline V gene sequence: CDR1 MNHEY, CDR2 SVGEGT.

This clonotype has at least ten counts. The V and J genes are TRBV6-1 and TRBJ2-1, with 13 bases that match TRBD2. The germline V gene has CDR1 MNHNS and CDR2 SASEGT. V lost 6 bases, J lost 3 bases, and 8 bases stayed unmatched. The CDR3 loop spans 17 amino acids. The CDR3 protein is CASSRTSGGLLYNEQFF. In DNA, the CDR3 is TGTGCCAGCAGCCGGACTAGCGGGGGACTCCTCTACAATGAGCAGTTCTTC.

This clonotype was seen repeatedly, ten times or more. V gene TRBV6-5 combines with J gene TRBJ2-7; D possibly corresponds to TRBD1 (5 bases). CDR3 size: 14 residues. Per germline, CDR1 MNHEY and CDR2 SVGAGI. Trimming cost V 7 bases and J 7 bases, with 20 bases left between them. The CDR3 DNA is TGTGCCAGCACTCCAGGGTGGGGTAGCCGGGAGCAGTACTTC. It encodes CASTPGWGSREQYF.

This clonotype was counted at least ten times. V and J are TRBV11-2 and TRBJ1-1; 11 bases match TRBD1. CDR1 and CDR2 from the germline V gene are SGHAT and FQNNGV. Trimming removed 5 bases from V and 5 bases from J; junction bases left unmatched: 7. This CDR3 spans 15 amino acids. The CDR3 DNA reads TGTGCCAGCAGCCGCCGGACAGGGGGCGATACTGAAGCTTTCTTT. Its protein is CASSRRTGGDTEAFF.

There are a few counts of this clonotype. V is TRBV20-1 and J is TRBJ2-3; no firm D call. V lost 2 bases and J 2 bases, leaving 5 bases between the germline ends. The V gene's germline CDR1 is DFQATT and CDR2 SNEGSKA (reference sequence). This CDR3 is 12 amino acids long. CDR3: CSARNPTDTQYF. In nucleotides, the CDR3 is TGCAGTGCTAGAAATCCCACAGATACGCAGTATTTT.

This clonotype was found a few times. The genes are TRBV18 and TRBJ1-4, with D hard to call. Germline CDR1 reads KGHSH; CDR2 reads LQKENI. CDR3 length: 13 residues. V lost 3 bases to trimming and J lost 8 bases, with 10 bases between them. The CDR3 DNA is TGTGCCAGCTCACCTCCGATCCCCGAAAAACTGTTTTTT. It codes for CASSPPIPEKLFF. Looking up the rest from reference TRBV18 and TRBJ1-4 gives the full variable domain: NAGVMQNPRHLVRRRGQEARLRCSPMKGHSHVYWYRQLPEEGLKFMVYLQKENIIDESGMPKERFSAEFPKEGPSILRIQQVVRGDSAAYFCASSPPIPEKLFFGSGTQLSVL.

This clonotype came up many times. This sequence joins TRBV11-2 and TRBJ1-6; unclear D gene. V was pared by 4 bases and J by 9 bases, with 13 bases between. CDR3 length equals 14 residues. Germline V gene sequence: CDR1 SGHAT, CDR2 FQNNGV. In nucleotides, the CDR3 is TGTGCCAGCAGCTCCGACTCCCGGGCTTCACCCCTCCACTTT. This codes for CASSSDSRASPLHF.

This chain links TRBV5-1 with TRBJ2-1, with 7 bases fitting TRBD2. The length of the CDR3 is 16 residues. Germline V gene lookup returns CDR1 SGHRS and CDR2 YFSETQ. Trimming took 0 bases from V and 6 from J; bases not matched to a gene: 9. The CDR3 loop reads CASSLEAGVPFNEQFF. CDR3 sequence (DNA): TGCGCCAGCAGCTTGGAGGCGGGAGTCCCTTTCAATGAGCAGTTCTTC.

In this sample, this clonotype turned up many times. This chain connects TRBV19 to TRBJ1-1; unclear D gene. The CDR3 has 19 amino acids. V lost 3 bases to trimming and J lost 2 bases, with 25 bases between them. Germline V CDR1 and CDR2: LNHDA, SQIVND (reference sequence). The CDR3 protein is CASSIEREKSAGVNTEAFF. The CDR3 DNA is TGTGCCAGTAGTATCGAGAGGGAAAAAAGCGCCGGGGTTAACACTGAAGCTTTCTTT.

The genes are TRBV7-9 and TRBJ1-5, with 11 bases matching TRBD1. The CDR3 covers 18 residues. V was clipped by 3 bases and J by 1 base; unmatched bases: 8. Germline assignment: CDR1 SEHNR and CDR2 FQNEAQ (reference sequence). The CDR3 is CASSFVGTGGWSNQPQHF. The CDR3, as DNA: TGTGCCAGCAGCTTTGTCGGGACAGGGGGTTGGAGCAATCAGCCCCAGCATTTT.

This clonotype came up a few times. The chain uses TRBV2 and TRBJ2-7, with D perhaps given as TRBD1 or TRBD2 (5 bases each). V shed 4 bases and J shed 6 bases, with 10 bases lying between them. The CDR3 consists of 12 residues. Germline V gives CDR1 SNHLY, CDR2 FYNNEI. CDR3 nucleotide sequence: TGTGCCAGCAGTGTCACGGGGCGCGAGCAGTACTTC. Residues: CASSVTGREQYF. Looking up the rest from reference TRBV2 and TRBJ2-7 gives the full variable domain: EPEVTQTPSHQVTQMGQEVILRCVPISNHLYFYWYRQILGQKVEFLVSFYNNEISEKSEIFDDQFSVERPDGSNFTLKIRSTKLEDSAMYFCASSVTGREQYFGPGTRLTVT.

In its sample, this clonotype was seen a few times. The chain employs TRBV29-1 and TRBJ2-1, with D possibly being TRBD2 (6 bases). CDR3 length equals 13 residues. V lost 1 base and J 7 bases, leaving 11 bases between the germline ends. Germline V gene sequence: CDR1 SQVTM, CDR2 ANQGSEA. The CDR3 region is CSVEAGRINEQFF. The CDR3 coding sequence is TGCAGCGTTGAAGCGGGGAGGATAAATGAGCAGTTCTTC.

The chain joins TRBV27 to TRBJ1-2; D might be TRBD1 (6 bases). Germline CDR1 and CDR2: MNHEY and SMNVEV (reference sequence). The CDR3 contains 14 residues. V was trimmed by 6 bases and J by 4 bases, leaving 15 bases between them. The CDR3 sequence: CASSVDRSPYGYTF. The CDR3 nucleotides are TGTGCCAGCAGCGTAGACAGGTCTCCCTATGGCTACACCTTC.

This clonotype was picked up many times. The gene calls are TRBV7-8 and TRBJ2-1, with D possibly TRBD1 on 5 matching bases. Germline V gives CDR1 SGHVS, CDR2 FQNEAQ. CDR3 size: 13 residues. V gave up 1 base and J gave up 9 bases, with 10 bases separating them. The CDR3 DNA follows: TGTGCCAGCAGCTTAGGGGGCCGAGGTGAGCAGTTCTTC. Its translation: CASSLGGRGEQFF.

This clonotype has ten or more counts. The chain has TRBV7-2 and TRBJ2-1; no firm D call. Deletions cut 5 bases from V and 2 bases from J, with 7 bases between. Germline values: CDR1 SGHTA, CDR2 FQGNSA. This CDR3 comprises 13 residues. CDR3 region: CASSLTPYNEQFF. CDR3 nucleotide sequence: TGTGCCAGCAGCCTCACACCCTACAATGAGCAGTTCTTC. Based on the CDR3 plus reference TRBV7-2 and TRBJ2-1, the full variable domain is GAGVSQSPSNKVTEKGKDVELRCDPISGHTALYWYRQSLGQGLEFLIYFQGNSAPDKSGLPSDRFSAERTGGSVSTLTIQRTQQEDSAVYLCASSLTPYNEQFFGPGTRLTVL.

This sequence joins TRBV12-3 or TRBV12-4 and TRBJ1-1; D is uncertain. The germline V and J ends were trimmed by 2 bases and 7 bases, with 11 bases remaining between them. The CDR3 consists of 13 residues. DNA for the CDR3: TGTGCCAGCAGTTTAACAGAGGCCCTTGAAGCTTTCTTT. It codes for CASSLTEALEAFF.

With regard to this clonotype: Being one base from a much bigger clone, this may be a read error. This CDR3 reads CAISRIPGDEQIF. The CDR3 DNA is TGTGCCATCAGCCGCATTCCTGGCGATGAGCAGATCTTC. The chain employs TRBV10-3 and TRBJ2-1; D not certain. The CDR3 contains 13 residues. In germline, CDR1 is ENHRY, CDR2 SYGVKD.

This clonotype was counted a few times. This chain uses TRBV30 with TRBJ2-7; the match to TRBD1 covers 9 bases. Germline V CDR1 and CDR2: GTSNPN, SVGIG (reference sequence). Germline trimming cut 2 bases from V and 4 bases from J; bases unmatched to any gene: 6. This CDR3 comprises 14 residues. CDR3 sequence (DNA): TGTGCCTGGAGTATTAAGACAGGGGGTTACGAGCAGTACTTC. It encodes CAWSIKTGGYEQYF. Drawing the rest from reference TRBV30 and TRBJ2-7, the complete variable domain is SQTIHQWPATLVQPVGSPLSLECTVEGTSNPNLYWYRQAAGRGLQLLFYSVGIGQISSEVPQNLSASRPQDRQFILSSKKLLLSDSGFYLCAWSIKTGGYEQYFGPGTRLTVT.

The chain employs TRBV6-4 and TRBJ2-3; D is possibly TRBD1 or TRBD2 (5 bases each). CDR1 is MRHNA, CDR2 SNTAGT, per germline. The CDR3 loop spans 13 amino acids. Trimming took 3 bases from V and 5 from J, leaving 9 bases between them. In nucleotides, the CDR3 is TGTGCCAGCAGTGAAGGGACCCTAGATACGCAGTATTTT. Protein: CASSEGTLDTQYF.

This clonotype has just a few counts. The chain employs TRBV19 and TRBJ1-2; 7 positions agree with TRBD1. The CDR3 length is 11 residues. The J segment lost 7 bases and the V segment lost 10 bases, leaving 6 bases of the junction unmatched. Germline CDR1 and CDR2: LNHDA and SQIVND (reference sequence). CDR3 sequence (DNA): TGTGCCACTAGACAGGGCGGTGGCTACACCTTC. Amino acid sequence: CATRQGGGYTF.

V usage is TRBV5-1 and J usage is TRBJ2-1; 10 bases match TRBD1. The J segment lost 6 bases and the V segment lost 3 bases, leaving 9 bases of the junction unmatched. Germline CDR1 SGHRS, CDR2 YFSETQ. The CDR3 covers 16 residues. The CDR3 sequence: CASSYLGDRGSNEQFF. The CDR3 DNA follows: TGCGCCAGCAGCTACCTCGGGGACAGGGGTAGCAATGAGCAGTTCTTC.

Many counts were recorded for this clonotype. The V and J genes are TRBV28 and TRBJ2-7, with no clear D. CDR1 is MDHEN and CDR2 is SYDVKM in the germline V gene. V was pared by 7 bases and J by 3 bases, with 7 bases between. This CDR3 is 11 amino acids long. CDR3 sequence: CASNSFYEQYF. DNA for the CDR3: TGTGCCAGCAATTCCTTCTACGAGCAGTACTTC.